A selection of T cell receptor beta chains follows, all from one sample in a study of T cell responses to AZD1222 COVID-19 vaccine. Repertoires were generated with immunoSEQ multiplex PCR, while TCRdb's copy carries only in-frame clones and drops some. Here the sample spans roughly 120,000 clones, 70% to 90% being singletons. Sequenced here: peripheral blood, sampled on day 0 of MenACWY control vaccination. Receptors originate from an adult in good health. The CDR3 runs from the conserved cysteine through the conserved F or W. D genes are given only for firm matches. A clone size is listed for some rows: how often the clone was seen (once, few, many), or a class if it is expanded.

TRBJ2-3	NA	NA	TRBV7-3	CASSNGNTDTQYF	TGTGCCAGCAGCAACGGCAACACAGATACGCAGTATTTT
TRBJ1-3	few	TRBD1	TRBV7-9	CASSLWGTESGNTIYF	TGTGCCAGCAGCTTATGGGGGACAGAGAGTGGAAACACCATATATTTT
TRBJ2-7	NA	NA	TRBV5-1	CASSSDRPGREQYF	TGCGCCAGCAGCTCGGACAGACCAGGGAGGGAGCAGTACTTC
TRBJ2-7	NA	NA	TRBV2	CASSDERTIAYEQYF	TGTGCCAGCAGTGACGAGCGGACGATAGCCTACGAGCAGTACTTC
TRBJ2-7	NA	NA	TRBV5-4	CASSWGRGQGEQYF	TGTGCCAGCAGCTGGGGGAGGGGGCAGGGCGAGCAGTACTTC
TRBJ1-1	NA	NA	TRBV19	CASSMARSLYTEAFF	TGTGCCAGTAGTATGGCCCGCTCACTCTACACTGAAGCTTTCTTT
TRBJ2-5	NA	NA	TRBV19	CASSIPGQETQYF	TGTGCCAGTAGCATACCGGGACAAGAGACCCAGTACTTC
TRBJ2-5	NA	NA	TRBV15	CATSRDRPGPRKTQYF	TGTGCCACCAGCAGAGATCGCCCCGGGCCCCGAAAGACCCAGTACTTC
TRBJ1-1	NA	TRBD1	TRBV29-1	CSVASGTGGVNTEAFF	TGCAGCGTCGCCTCCGGGACAGGGGGCGTAAACACTGAAGCTTTCTTT
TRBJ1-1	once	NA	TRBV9	CASSVATGNTEAFF	TGTGCCAGCAGCGTAGCTACAGGTAACACTGAAGCTTTCTTT
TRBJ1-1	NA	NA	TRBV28	CASSLPRDRPEAFF	TGTGCCAGCAGTTTACCTCGTGACAGGCCTGAAGCTTTCTTT
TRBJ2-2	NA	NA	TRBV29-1	CSVGGGEKHPNTGELFF	TGCAGCGTTGGGGGAGGTGAGAAGCACCCGAACACCGGGGAGCTGTTTTTT
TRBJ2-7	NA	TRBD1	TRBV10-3	CAISGKTGSVIYEQYF	TGTGCCATCAGTGGGAAGACAGGGTCCGTGATCTACGAGCAGTACTTC
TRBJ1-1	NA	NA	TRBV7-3	CASSSTGNTEAFF	TGTGCCAGCAGCTCGACAGGGAACACTGAAGCTTTCTTT
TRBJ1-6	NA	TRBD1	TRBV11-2	CASSLVWGTRGALHF	TGTGCCAGCAGCCTCGTTTGGGGGACCAGGGGGGCCCTCCACTTT
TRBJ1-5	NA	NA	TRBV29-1	CSAIEAKGDQPQHF	TGCAGCGCGATCGAAGCAAAGGGGGATCAGCCCCAGCATTTT
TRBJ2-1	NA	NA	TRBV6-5	CASSYFGTHNNEQFF	TGTGCCAGCAGTTACTTTGGGACACACAACAATGAGCAGTTCTTC
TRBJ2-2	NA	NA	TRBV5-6	CASSLFGVGNTGELFF	TGTGCCAGCAGCTTGTTCGGGGTAGGAAACACCGGGGAGCTGTTTTTT
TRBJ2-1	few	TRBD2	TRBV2	CASMARLAANNEQFF	TGTGCCAGCATGGCGAGACTAGCGGCTAACAATGAGCAGTTCTTC
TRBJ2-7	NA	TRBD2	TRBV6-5	CASSSSAGGTREQYF	TGTGCCAGCAGCTCGTCGGCGGGGGGTACCCGCGAGCAGTACTTC
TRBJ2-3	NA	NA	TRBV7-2	CASSLAEGDTQYF	TGTGCCAGCAGCTTAGCGGAAGGGGATACGCAGTATTTT
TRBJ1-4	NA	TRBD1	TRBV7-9	CASNTGTGDPKLFF	TGTGCCAGCAACACGGGGACAGGGGACCCAAAACTGTTTTTT
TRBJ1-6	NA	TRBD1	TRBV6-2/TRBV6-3	CASSTRDRGRNSPLHF	TGTGCCAGCAGTACCCGGGACAGGGGGAGAAATTCACCCCTCCACTTT
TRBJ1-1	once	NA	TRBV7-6	CASDFTEAFF	TGTGCCAGTGACTTCACTGAAGCTTTCTTT